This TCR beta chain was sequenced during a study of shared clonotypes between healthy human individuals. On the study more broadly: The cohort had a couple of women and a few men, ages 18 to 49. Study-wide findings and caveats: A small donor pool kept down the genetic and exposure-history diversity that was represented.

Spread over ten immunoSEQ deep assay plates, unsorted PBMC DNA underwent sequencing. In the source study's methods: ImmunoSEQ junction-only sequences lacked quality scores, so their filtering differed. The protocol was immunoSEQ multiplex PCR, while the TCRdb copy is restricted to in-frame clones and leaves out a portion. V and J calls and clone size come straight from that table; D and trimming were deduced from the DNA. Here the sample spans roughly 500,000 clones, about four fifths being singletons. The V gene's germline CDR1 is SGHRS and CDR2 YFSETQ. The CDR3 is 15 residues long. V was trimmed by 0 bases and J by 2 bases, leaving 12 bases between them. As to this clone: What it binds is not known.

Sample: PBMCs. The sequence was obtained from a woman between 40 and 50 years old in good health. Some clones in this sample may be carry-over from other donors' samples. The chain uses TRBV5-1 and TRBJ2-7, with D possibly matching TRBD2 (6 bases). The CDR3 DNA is TGCGCCAGCAGCTTGGGGTCGGGACTGGCCTACGAGCAGTACTTC. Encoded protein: CASSLGSGLAYEQYF.